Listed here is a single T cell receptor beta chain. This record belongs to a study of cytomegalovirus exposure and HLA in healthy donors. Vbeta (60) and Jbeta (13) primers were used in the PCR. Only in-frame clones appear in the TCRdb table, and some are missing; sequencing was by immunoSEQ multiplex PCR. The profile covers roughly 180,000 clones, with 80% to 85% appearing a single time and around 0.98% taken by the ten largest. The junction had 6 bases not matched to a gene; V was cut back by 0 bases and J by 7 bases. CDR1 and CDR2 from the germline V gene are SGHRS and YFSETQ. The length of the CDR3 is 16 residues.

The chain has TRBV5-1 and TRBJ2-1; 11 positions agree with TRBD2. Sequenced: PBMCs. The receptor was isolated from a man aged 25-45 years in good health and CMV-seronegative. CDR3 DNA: TGCGCCAGCAGCTTGGGGGGACTAGCGGTAAAGAATGAGCAGTTCTTC. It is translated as CASSLGGLAVKNEQFF.